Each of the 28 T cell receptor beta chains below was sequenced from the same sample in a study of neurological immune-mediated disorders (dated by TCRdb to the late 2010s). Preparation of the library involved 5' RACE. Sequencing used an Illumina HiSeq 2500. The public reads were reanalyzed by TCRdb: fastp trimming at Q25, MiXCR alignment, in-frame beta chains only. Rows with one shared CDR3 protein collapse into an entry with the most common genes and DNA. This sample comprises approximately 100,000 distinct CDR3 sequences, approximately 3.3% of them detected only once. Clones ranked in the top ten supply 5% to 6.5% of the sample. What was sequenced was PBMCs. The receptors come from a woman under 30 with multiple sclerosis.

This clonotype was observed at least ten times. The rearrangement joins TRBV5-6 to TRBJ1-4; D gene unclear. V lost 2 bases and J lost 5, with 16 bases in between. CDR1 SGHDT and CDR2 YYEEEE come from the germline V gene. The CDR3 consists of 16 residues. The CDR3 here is CASSFLRTGENEKLFF. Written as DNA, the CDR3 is TGTGCCAGCAGCTTCCTTCGGACCGGAGAAAATGAAAAACTGTTTTTT.

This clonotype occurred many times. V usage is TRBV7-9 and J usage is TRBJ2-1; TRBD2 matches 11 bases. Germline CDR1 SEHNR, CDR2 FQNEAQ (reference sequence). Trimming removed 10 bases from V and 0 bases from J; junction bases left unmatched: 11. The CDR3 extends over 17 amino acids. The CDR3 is CATLISGRALSYNEQFF. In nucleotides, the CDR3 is TGTGCCACCCTCATTAGCGGGAGGGCCCTCTCCTACAATGAGCAGTTCTTC.

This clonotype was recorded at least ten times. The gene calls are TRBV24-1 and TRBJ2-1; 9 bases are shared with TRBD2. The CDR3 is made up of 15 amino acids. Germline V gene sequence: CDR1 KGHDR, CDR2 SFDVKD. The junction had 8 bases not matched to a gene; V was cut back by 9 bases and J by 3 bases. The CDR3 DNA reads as TGTGCCACCGGGGCCGTAGCGGGAGTCTACAATGAGCAGTTCTTC. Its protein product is CATGAVAGVYNEQFF.

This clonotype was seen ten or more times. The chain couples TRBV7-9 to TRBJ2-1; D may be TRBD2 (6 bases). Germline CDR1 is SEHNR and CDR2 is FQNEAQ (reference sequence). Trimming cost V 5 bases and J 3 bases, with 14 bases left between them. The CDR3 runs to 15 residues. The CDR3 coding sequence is TGTGCCAGCAGCCTAGGAGGGTCCCGCTACAATGAGCAGTTCTTC. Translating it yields CASSLGGSRYNEQFF.

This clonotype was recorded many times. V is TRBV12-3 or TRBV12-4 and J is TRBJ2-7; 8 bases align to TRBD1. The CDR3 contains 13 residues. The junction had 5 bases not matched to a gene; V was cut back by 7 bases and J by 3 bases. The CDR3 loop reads CASTLGQGYEQYF. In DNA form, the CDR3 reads TGTGCCAGCACCTTAGGACAGGGCTACGAGCAGTACTTC.

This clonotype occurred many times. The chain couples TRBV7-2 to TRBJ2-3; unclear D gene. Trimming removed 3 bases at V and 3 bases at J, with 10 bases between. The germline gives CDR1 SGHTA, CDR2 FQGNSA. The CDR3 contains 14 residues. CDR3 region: CASSFVAETDTQYF. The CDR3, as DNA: TGTGCCAGCAGCTTTGTGGCGGAGACAGATACGCAGTATTTT.

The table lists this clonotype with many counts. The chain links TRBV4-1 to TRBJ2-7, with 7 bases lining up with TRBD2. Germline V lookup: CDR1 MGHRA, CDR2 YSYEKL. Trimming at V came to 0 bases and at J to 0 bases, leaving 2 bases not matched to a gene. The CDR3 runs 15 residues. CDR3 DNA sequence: TGCGCCAGCAGCCAAGATGGCGGGAGCTCCTACGAGCAGTACTTC. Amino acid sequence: CASSQDGGSSYEQYF.

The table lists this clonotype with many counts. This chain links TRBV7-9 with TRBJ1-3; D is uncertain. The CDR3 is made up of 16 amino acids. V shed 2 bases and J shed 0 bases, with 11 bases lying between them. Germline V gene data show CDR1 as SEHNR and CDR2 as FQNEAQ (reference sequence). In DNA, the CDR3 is TGTGCCAGCAGCTTATCGGGCGGGAGCTCTGGAAACACCATATATTTT. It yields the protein CASSLSGGSSGNTIYF.

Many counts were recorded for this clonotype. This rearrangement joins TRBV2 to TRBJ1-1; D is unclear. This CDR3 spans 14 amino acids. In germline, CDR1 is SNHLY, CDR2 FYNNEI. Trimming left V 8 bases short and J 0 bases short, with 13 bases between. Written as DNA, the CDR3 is TGTGCCAGCTTGCCGCAACGTATGAACACTGAAGCTTTCTTT. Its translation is CASLPQRMNTEAFF. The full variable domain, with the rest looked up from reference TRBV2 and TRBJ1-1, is EPEVTQTPSHQVTQMGQEVILRCVPISNHLYFYWYRQILGQKVEFLVSFYNNEISEKSEIFDDQFSVERPDGSNFTLKIRSTKLEDSAMYFCASLPQRMNTEAFFGQGTRLTVV.

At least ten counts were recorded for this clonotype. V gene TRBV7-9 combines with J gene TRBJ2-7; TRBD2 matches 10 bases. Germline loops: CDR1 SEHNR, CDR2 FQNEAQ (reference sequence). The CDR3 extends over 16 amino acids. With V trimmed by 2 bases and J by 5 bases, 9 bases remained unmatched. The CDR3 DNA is TGTGCCAGCAGCTTATGGCTAGCGGGAGCTCTGCACGAGCAGTACTTC. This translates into CASSLWLAGALHEQYF. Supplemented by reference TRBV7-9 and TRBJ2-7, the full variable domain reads DTGVSQNPRHKITKRGQNVTFRCDPISEHNRLYWYRQTLGQGPEFLTYFQNEAQLEKSRLLSDRFSAERPKGSFSTLEIQRTEQGDSAMYLCASSLWLAGALHEQYFGPGTRLTVT.

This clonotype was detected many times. DNA of the CDR3: TGCGCCAGCAGCTTGACCGGGGGTGGCGAGCAGTACTTC. This gives the protein CASSLTGGGEQYF. The rearrangement links TRBV5-1 to TRBJ2-7, with D possibly being TRBD2 (6 bases). There are 13 residues in the CDR3. CDR1 SGHRS and CDR2 YFSETQ come from the germline V gene. Trimming cost V 1 base and J 6 bases, with 11 bases left between them.

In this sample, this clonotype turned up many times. This CDR3 is CSATTGTGEKLFF. Here the CDR3 DNA reads TGCAGTGCCACAACAGGAACGGGAGAAAAACTGTTTTTT. The chain joins TRBV20-1 to TRBJ1-4; a possible D gene is TRBD1 (5 bases). CDR1 and CDR2 from the germline V gene are DFQATT and SNEGSKA (reference sequence). V dropped 6 bases and J dropped 8 bases, with 16 bases sitting between them. This CDR3 has 13 amino acids.

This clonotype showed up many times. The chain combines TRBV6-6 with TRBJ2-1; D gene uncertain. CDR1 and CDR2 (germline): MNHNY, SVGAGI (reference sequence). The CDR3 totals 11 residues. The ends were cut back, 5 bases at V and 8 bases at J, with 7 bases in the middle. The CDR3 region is CASSLGDEQFF. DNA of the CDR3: TGTGCCAGCAGTCTTGGGGATGAGCAGTTCTTC.

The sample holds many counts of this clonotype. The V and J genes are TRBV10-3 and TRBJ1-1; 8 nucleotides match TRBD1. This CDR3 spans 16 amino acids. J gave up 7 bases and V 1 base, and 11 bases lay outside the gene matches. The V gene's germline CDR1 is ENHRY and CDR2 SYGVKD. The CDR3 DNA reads TGTGCCATCAGTGAGTGGGGGACAGGCAAGGCCAATGAAGCTTTCTTT. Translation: CAISEWGTGKANEAFF.

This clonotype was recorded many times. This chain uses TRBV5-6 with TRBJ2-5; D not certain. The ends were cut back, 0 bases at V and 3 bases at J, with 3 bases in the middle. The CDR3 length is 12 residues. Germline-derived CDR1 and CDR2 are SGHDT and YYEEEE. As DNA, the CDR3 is TGTGCCAGCAGCTTGGTGGAAGAGACCCAGTACTTC. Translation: CASSLVEETQYF.

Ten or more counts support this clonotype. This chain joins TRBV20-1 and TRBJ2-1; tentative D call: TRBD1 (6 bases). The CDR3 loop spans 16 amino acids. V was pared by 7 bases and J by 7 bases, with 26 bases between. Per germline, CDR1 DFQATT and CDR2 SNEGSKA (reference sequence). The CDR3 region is CSVSRSAGAVRNEQFF. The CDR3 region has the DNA TGCAGTGTCAGCCGGTCCGCAGGGGCGGTTCGGAATGAGCAGTTCTTC.

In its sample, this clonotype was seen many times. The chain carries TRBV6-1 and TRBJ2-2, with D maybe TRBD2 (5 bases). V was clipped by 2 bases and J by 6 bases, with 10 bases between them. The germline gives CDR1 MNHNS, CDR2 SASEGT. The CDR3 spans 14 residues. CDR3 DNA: TGTGCCAGCAGTGAAAAGGGAGATCCCGGGGAGCTGTTTTTT. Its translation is CASSEKGDPGELFF.

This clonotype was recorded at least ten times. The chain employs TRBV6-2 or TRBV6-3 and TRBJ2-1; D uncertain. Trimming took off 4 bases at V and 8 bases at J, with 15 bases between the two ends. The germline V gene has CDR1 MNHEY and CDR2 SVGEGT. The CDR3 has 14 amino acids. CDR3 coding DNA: TGTGCCAGCAGTTTCGGACGCCCAATAGATGAGCAGTTCTTC. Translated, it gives CASSFGRPIDEQFF.

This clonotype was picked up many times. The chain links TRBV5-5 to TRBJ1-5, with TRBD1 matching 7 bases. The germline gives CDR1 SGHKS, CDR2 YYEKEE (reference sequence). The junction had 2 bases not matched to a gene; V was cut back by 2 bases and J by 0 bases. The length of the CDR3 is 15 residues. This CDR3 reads CASSLGTASNQPQHF. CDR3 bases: TGTGCCAGCAGCTTAGGGACAGCTAGCAATCAGCCCCAGCATTTT. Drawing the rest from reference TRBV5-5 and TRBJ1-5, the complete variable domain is DAGVTQSPTHLIKTRGQQVTLRCSPISGHKSVSWYQQVLGQGPQFIFQYYEKEERGRGNFPDRFSARQFPNYSSELNVNALLLGDSALYLCASSLGTASNQPQHFGDGTRLSIL.

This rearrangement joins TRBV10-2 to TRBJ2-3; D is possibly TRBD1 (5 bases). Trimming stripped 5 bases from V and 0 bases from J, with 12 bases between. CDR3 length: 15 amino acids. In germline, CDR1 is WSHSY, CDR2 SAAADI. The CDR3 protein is CASSSGFPSTDTQYF. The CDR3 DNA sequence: TGCGCCAGCAGTTCAGGGTTCCCTAGCACAGATACGCAGTATTTT.

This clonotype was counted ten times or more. In nucleotides, the CDR3 is TGTGCCACCAGCAGCTGGGACAGCACAGATACGCAGTATTTT. Translating gives CATSSWDSTDTQYF. The chain links TRBV15 to TRBJ2-3, with D perhaps assigned TRBD1 or TRBD2 (5 bases each). CDR1 and CDR2 (germline): LNHNV, YYDKDF (reference sequence). V was shortened by 3 bases and J by 0 bases, with 7 bases between the two germline ends. The CDR3 is 14 residues long. Complete variable domain (other parts from reference TRBV15 and TRBJ2-3): DAMVIQNPRYQVTQFGKPVTLSCSQTLNHNVMYWYQQKSSQAPKLLFHYYDKDFNNEADTPDNFQSRRPNTSFCFLDIRSPGLGDTAMYLCATSSWDSTDTQYFGPGTRLTVL.

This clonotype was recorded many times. In DNA form, the CDR3 reads TGTGCCAGCAGCGTAGCCCTAGACAGATACGAGCAGTACTTC. Translated: CASSVALDRYEQYF. V is TRBV9 and J is TRBJ2-7, with TRBD1 as a possible D gene (5 bases). The V end lost 0 bases, the J end lost 4 bases, and 11 bases lay between the germline ends. The CDR3 sequence is 14 residues long. Germline V gene sequence: CDR1 SGDLS, CDR2 YYNGEE.

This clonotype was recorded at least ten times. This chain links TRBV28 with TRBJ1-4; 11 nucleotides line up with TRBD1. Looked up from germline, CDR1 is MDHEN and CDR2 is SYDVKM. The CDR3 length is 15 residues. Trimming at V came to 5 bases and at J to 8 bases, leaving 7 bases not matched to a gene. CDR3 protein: CASSTGRDRGEKLFF. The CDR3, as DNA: TGTGCCAGCAGTACCGGTCGGGACAGGGGGGAAAAACTGTTTTTT.

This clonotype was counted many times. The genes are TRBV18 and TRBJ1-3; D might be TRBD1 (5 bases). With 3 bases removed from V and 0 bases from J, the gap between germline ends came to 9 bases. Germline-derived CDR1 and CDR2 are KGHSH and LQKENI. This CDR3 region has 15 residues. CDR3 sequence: CASSPDTNSGNTIYF. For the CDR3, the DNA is TGTGCCAGCTCACCGGACACTAACTCTGGAAACACCATATATTTT.

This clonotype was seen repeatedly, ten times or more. CDR3 amino acids: CSARVLKLAGGTDTQYF. CDR3 sequence (DNA): TGCAGTGCTAGAGTATTAAAACTAGCGGGGGGCACAGATACGCAGTATTTT. The chain employs TRBV20-1 and TRBJ2-3; 11 bases agree with TRBD2. The V gene's germline CDR1 is DFQATT and CDR2 SNEGSKA (reference sequence). This CDR3 comprises 17 residues. J gave up 1 base and V 1 base, and 7 bases lay outside the gene matches.

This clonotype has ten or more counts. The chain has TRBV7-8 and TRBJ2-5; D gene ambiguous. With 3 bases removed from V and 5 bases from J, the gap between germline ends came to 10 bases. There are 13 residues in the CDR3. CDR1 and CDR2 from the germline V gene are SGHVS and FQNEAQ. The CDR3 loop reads CASSLGGPETQYF. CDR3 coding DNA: TGTGCCAGCAGCTTGGGTGGTCCGGAGACCCAGTACTTC. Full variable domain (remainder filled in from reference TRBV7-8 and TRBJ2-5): GAGVSQSPRYKVAKRGQDVALRCDPISGHVSLFWYQQALGQGPEFLTYFQNEAQLDKSGLPSDRFFAERPEGSVSTLKIQRTQQEDSAVYLCASSLGGPETQYFGPGTRLLVL.

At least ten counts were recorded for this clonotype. The CDR3 nucleotides are TGCAGTGCTAGGGCCACTGGGACTAGCGGGACCTACGAGCAGTACTTC. Its translation is CSARATGTSGTYEQYF. The chain has TRBV20-1 and TRBJ2-7; 13 nucleotides align to TRBD2. J gave up 2 bases and V 3 bases, and 7 bases lay outside the gene matches. The V gene's germline CDR1 is DFQATT and CDR2 SNEGSKA (reference sequence). This CDR3 has 16 residues.

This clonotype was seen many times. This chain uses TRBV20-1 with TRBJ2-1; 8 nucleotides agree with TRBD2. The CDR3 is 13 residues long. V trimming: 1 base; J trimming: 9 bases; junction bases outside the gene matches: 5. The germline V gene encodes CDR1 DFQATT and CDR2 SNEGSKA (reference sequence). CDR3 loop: CSARASGRIEQFF. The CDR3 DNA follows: TGCAGTGCTAGAGCGAGCGGGAGAATTGAGCAGTTCTTC.